The entry below gives a single TCR beta chain sequence along with its context. Its antigen is not known. The data were taken from a study of beta chain features in type 1 diabetes. Study findings and constraints: Equally in patients and controls, PCR might preferentially amplify shorter templates.

The CDR3 is 14 amino acids. In germline, CDR1 is MNHNY, CDR2 SVGAGI (reference sequence). V dropped 2 bases and J dropped 0 bases, with 8 bases sitting between them. cDNA synthesis used the whole RNA isolate, giving expressed TCRB sequences. Sequencing used immunoSEQ multiplex PCR; TCRdb keeps in-frame clones, though not all of them. The sample contains approximately 340,000 clones, about 14% of which appear only once. Sequencing was performed on naive CD4+ T cells from blood. The sequence was collected from a woman between 18 and 29 years old in good health. The chain joins TRBV6-6 to TRBJ2-7; D is unresolved. The CDR3 loop is CASSYAANSYEQYF. CDR3 DNA sequence: TGTGCCAGCAGTTACGCCGCGAACTCCTACGAGCAGTACTTC.